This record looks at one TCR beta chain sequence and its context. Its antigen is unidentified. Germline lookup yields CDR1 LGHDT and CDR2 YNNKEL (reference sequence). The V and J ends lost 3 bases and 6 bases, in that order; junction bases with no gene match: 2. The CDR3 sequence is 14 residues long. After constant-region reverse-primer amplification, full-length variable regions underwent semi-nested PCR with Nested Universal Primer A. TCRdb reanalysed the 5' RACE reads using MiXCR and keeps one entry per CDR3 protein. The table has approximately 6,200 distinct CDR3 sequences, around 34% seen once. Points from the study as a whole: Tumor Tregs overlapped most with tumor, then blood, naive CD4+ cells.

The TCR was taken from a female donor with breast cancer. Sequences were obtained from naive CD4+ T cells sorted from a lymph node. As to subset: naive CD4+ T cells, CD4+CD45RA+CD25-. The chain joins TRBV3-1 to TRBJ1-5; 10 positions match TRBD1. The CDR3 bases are TGTGCCAGCAGCCACCGGGACAGGGGTCAGCCCCAGCATTTT. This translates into CASSHRDRGQPQHF.